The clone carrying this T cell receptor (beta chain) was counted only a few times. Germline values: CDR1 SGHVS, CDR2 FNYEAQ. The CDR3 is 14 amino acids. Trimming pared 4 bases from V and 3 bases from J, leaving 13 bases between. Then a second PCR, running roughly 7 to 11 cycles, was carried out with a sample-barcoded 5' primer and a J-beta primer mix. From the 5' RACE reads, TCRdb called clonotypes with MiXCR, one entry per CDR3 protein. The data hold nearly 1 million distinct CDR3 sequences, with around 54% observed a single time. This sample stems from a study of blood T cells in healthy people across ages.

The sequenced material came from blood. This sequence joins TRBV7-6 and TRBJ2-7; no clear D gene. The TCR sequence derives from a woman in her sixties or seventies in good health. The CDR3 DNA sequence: TGTGCCAGCAGCTCACTCCCGGGCGGCTACGAGCAGTACTTC. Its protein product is CASSSLPGGYEQYF.